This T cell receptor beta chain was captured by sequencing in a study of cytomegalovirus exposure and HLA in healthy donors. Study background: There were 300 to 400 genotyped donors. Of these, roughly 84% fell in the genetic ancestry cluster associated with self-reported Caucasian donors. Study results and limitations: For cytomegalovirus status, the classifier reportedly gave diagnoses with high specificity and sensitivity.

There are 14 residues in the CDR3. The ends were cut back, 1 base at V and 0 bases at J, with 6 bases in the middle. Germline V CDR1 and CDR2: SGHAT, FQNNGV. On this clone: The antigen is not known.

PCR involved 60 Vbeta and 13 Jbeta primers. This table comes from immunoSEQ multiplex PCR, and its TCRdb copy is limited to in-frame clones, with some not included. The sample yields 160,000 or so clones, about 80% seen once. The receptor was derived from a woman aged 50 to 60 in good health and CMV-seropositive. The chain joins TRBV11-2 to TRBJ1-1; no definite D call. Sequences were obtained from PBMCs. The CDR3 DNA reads TGTGCCAGCAGCTTAGGAGGCCTGAACACTGAAGCTTTCTTT. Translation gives CASSLGGLNTEAFF. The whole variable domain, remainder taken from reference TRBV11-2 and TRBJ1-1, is EAGVAQSPRYKIIEKRQSVAFWCNPISGHATLYWYQQILGQGPKLLIQFQNNGVVDDSQLPKDRFSAERLKGVDSTLKIQPAKLEDSAVYLCASSLGGLNTEAFFGQGTRLTVV.